This is a list of T cell receptor beta chains from one sample in a study of blood T cell repertoires in COVID-19. Profiled with immunoSEQ multiplex PCR; TCRdb holds only in-frame clones, not every one. The table lists about 63,000 clones, 88% of them singletons. Sequencing used peripheral blood. The receptors derive from a human donor in a cohort sampled during active COVID-19. Both conserved end residues are part of each CDR3. Each record gives: CDR3 length, V gene, CDR3 protein.

len: 12
v_gene: TRBV28
CDR3aa: CASSLLVNEQFF

len: 16
v_gene: TRBV7-9
CDR3aa: CASSLGIAGALGELFF

len: 15
v_gene: TRBV6-2/TRBV6-3
CDR3aa: CASSTEKRGRYEQYF

len: 15
v_gene: TRBV3-1/TRBV3-2
CDR3aa: CASSQGLAGEETQYF

len: 18
v_gene: TRBV15
CDR3aa: CATSREIGTSGSRAEQFF

len: 13
v_gene: TRBV24-1
CDR3aa: CATVDRGGETQYF

len: 16
v_gene: TRBV5-1
CDR3aa: CASSSGQGGGQETQYF

len: 15
v_gene: TRBV10-2
CDR3aa: CASRLAGARGGELFF

len: 14
v_gene: TRBV7-3
CDR3aa: CASRTDRVSDEQFF

len: 16
v_gene: TRBV6-6
CDR3aa: CASSYSYRGRIYEQYF

len: 15
v_gene: TRBV6-4
CDR3aa: CASSEGTGRGWTQYF

len: 16
v_gene: TRBV5-1
CDR3aa: CASRSDRAWRGEKLFF

len: 14
v_gene: TRBV11-2
CDR3aa: CASSPVGQNYGYTF

len: 13
v_gene: TRBV7-2
CDR3aa: CASRGGRSGELFF

len: 14
v_gene: TRBV15
CDR3aa: CATSRGDTNTEAFF

len: 14
v_gene: TRBV2
CDR3aa: CASSPDRVTTEAFF

len: 14
v_gene: TRBV6-1
CDR3aa: CASSEQGTSNEQFF

len: 15
v_gene: TRBV2
CDR3aa: CASRIEQLNTGELFF

len: 18
v_gene: TRBV4-1
CDR3aa: CASSQDPSRSGGYNEQFF

len: 15
v_gene: TRBV5-1
CDR3aa: CASSHTPRDNYGYTF

len: 14
v_gene: TRBV19
CDR3aa: CASIGGYNHEKLFF

len: 13
v_gene: TRBV5-4
CDR3aa: CASGGAAYNEQFF

len: 16
v_gene: TRBV7-2
CDR3aa: CASSSTPGVKTDTQYF

len: 16
v_gene: TRBV18
CDR3aa: CASSPQDRPLVYEQYF

len: 17
v_gene: TRBV5-1
CDR3aa: CASSLTSGGAITGELFF

len: 15
v_gene: TRBV9
CDR3aa: CASSVLPGQGDEQYF

len: 18
v_gene: TRBV6-1
CDR3aa: CASSEAWEVKGILQPQHF